These T cell receptor beta chains were read from a single sample in a study of T-cell reconstitution after alpha-beta-depleted transplantation in children. Each CDR3 protein gets one entry after TCRdb re-called the PCR reads with MiXCR. The table lists approximately 650,000 distinct CDR3 sequences, around 13% of them singletons. This sample comprised PBMCs, obtained before TCRalphabeta/CD19-depleted stem cell transplant. The receptors stem from a girl under 10 years old with congenital amegakaryocytic thrombocytopenia, due to receive a stem cell transplant. The CDR3 runs from the conserved cysteine through the conserved F or W. Each record gives: CDR3 length, D gene, V gene, clone size, J gene, CDR3 protein, CDR3 DNA. A D gene is named only where the DNA matches it firmly. Where a row states a size, it is once, few, many or the class of an expanded clone; other rows omit it.

12	-	TRBV2	few	TRBJ1-4	CASSDPGEKLFF	TGTGCCAGCAGTGACCCTGGTGAAAAACTGTTTTTT
16	-	TRBV3-1	-	TRBJ2-1	CASSQDWQVPYNEQFF	TGTGCCAGCAGCCAAGATTGGCAGGTCCCCTACAATGAGCAGTTCTTC
15	-	TRBV6-1	many	TRBJ1-1	CASNELAGFVTEAFF	TGTGCCAGCAATGAACTGGCAGGGTTTGTCACTGAAGCTTTCTTT
14	-	TRBV20-1	-	TRBJ1-1	CSAWDGYYHTEAFF	TGCAGTGCGTGGGACGGATATTATCACACTGAAGCTTTCTTT
12	-	TRBV7-9	many	TRBJ1-1	CASSLRRAEAFF	TGTGCCAGCAGCTTACGTAGAGCTGAAGCTTTCTTT
13	-	TRBV5-1	many	TRBJ2-1	CASSGRLYNEQFF	TGCGCCAGCAGCGGGAGACTCTACAATGAGCAGTTCTTC
15	-	TRBV5-1	many	TRBJ1-5	CASSLDGDSNQPQHF	TGCGCCAGCAGCTTGGATGGGGATAGCAATCAGCCCCAGCATTTT
16	TRBD2	TRBV20-1	many	TRBJ2-3	CSAISGRADNPDTQYF	TGCAGTGCTATTAGCGGGAGAGCCGACAATCCAGATACGCAGTATTTT
19	-	TRBV14	-	TRBJ2-2	CASSQYSSFAVISTGELFF	TGTGCCAGCAGCCAATATTCTTCTTTCGCAGTGATTTCCACCGGGGAGCTGTTTTTT
15	TRBD1	TRBV6-1	few	TRBJ2-7	CASRPGAGGFYEQYF	TGTGCCAGCCGCCCCGGGGCAGGGGGCTTCTACGAGCAGTACTTC
12	-	TRBV2	-	TRBJ2-1	CASSEATRVPLF	TGTGCCAGCAGTGAAGCCACCAGGGTTCCGCTCTTC
14	-	TRBV5-1	many	TRBJ1-5	CASSFGTPNQPQHF	TGCGCCAGCAGCTTCGGGACACCAAATCAGCCCCAGCATTTT
11	-	TRBV12-3/TRBV12-4	many	TRBJ2-2	CASSSQGELFF	TGTGCCAGCAGTTCACAGGGGGAGCTGTTTTTT
14	TRBD2	TRBV19	few	TRBJ2-1	CASSIEGLAGRQFF	TGTGCCAGTAGTATAGAGGGACTAGCGGGACGGCAGTTCTTC
16	-	TRBV7-8	many	TRBJ2-4	CASSLGSPRAKNIQYF	TGTGCCAGCAGCTTAGGATCACCAAGGGCCAAAAACATTCAGTACTTC
15	TRBD2	TRBV28	few	TRBJ2-7	CATGTSGRKPYEQYF	TGTGCCACCGGGACTAGCGGGAGAAAACCCTACGAGCAGTACTTC
15	TRBD2	TRBV7-6	-	TRBJ2-1	CASSFLAGGINEQFF	TGTGCCAGCAGCTTCCTAGCGGGAGGGATCAATGAGCAGTTCTTC
13	-	TRBV20-1	many	TRBJ2-1	CSARTLAGDEQFF	TGCAGTGCTAGGACTCTGGCCGGCGATGAGCAGTTCTTC
15	-	TRBV5-1	many	TRBJ1-1	CASSLDRGMNTEAFF	TGCGCCAGCAGCTTGGATAGAGGAATGAACACTGAAGCTTTCTTT
15	-	TRBV5-1	many	TRBJ2-2	CASRARTPNTGELFF	TGCGCCAGCAGGGCTCGGACGCCGAACACCGGGGAGCTGTTTTTT
19	-	TRBV3-2	many	TRBJ2-3	CASSPPSGSPLQMADTQYF	TGTGCCAGCAGCCCCCCTAGCGGGAGTCCACTACAGATGGCAGATACGCAGTATTTT
16	TRBD2	TRBV30	-	TRBJ2-1	CAWSGLGTSPYNEQFF	TGTGCCTGGAGTGGGTTGGGGACTAGTCCCTACAATGAGCAGTTCTTC